These 31 T cell receptor beta chains were sequenced from one sample in a study of T cell changes during pregnancy in multiple sclerosis. Repertoires were generated with immunoSEQ multiplex PCR, while TCRdb's copy carries only in-frame clones and drops some. The data hold 40,000 to 60,000 clones, with roughly 95% observed a single time. This sample comprised CD4+ T cells from peripheral blood mononuclear cells, obtained in the third trimester of pregnancy. Receptors originate from a female donor with multiple sclerosis, enrolled in a pregnancy study.

This rearrangement joins TRBV5-1 to TRBJ2-5, with D perhaps TRBD2 (5 bases). With the DNA end fitting TRBJ2-7 better, the J assignment may be wrong. Germline V gene lookup returns CDR1 SGHRS and CDR2 YFSETQ. The CDR3 runs 16 residues. The CDR3 coding sequence is TGCGCCAGCAGCTTGGGGAGGTGGTCCGTCACCTACGAGCAGTACTTC. Residues: CASSLGRWSVTYEQYF.

This clone was detected only a few times. The rearrangement uses TRBV14 and TRBJ1-1; 8 nucleotides agree with TRBD1. CDR3 length equals 15 residues. Germline-derived CDR1 and CDR2 are SGHDN and FVKESK. Losses at the gene ends were 2 bases for V and 3 bases for J; bases not matched to a gene: 5. DNA of the CDR3: TGTGCCAGCAGCCAACGGACAGGGCACTACACTGAAGCTTTCTTT. Protein: CASSQRTGHYTEAFF.

The gene calls are TRBV19 and TRBJ2-7; 9 bases agree with TRBD2. CDR3 length equals 15 residues. The J segment lost 0 bases and the V segment lost 4 bases, leaving 4 bases of the junction unmatched. The germline CDR1 and CDR2 sequences are LNHDA and SQIVND (reference sequence). CDR3: CASSTSGIDSYEQYF. In DNA, the CDR3 is TGTGCCAGTAGTACTAGCGGGATCGACTCCTACGAGCAGTACTTC.

This clone was seen only once. The chain has TRBV19 and TRBJ1-1; the match to TRBD1 covers 12 bases. Germline lookup yields CDR1 LNHDA and CDR2 SQIVND (reference sequence). There are 14 residues in the CDR3. Germline trimming cut 10 bases from V and 4 bases from J; bases unmatched to any gene: 7. CDR3 in amino acids: CATQRDRGPTEAFF. The CDR3 DNA is TGTGCCACCCAGAGGGACAGGGGGCCCACTGAAGCTTTCTTT.

V and J are TRBV5-5 and TRBJ2-3; a possible D gene is TRBD2 (5 bases). The V end lost 0 bases, the J end lost 1 base, and 9 bases lay between the germline ends. Germline CDR1 and CDR2: SGHKS and YYEKEE (reference sequence). CDR3 size: 15 residues. CDR3 residues: CASSLAPGGTDTQYF. DNA of the CDR3: TGTGCCAGCAGCTTGGCCCCCGGGGGCACAGATACGCAGTATTTT.

This chain joins TRBV27 and TRBJ1-5; D perhaps matches TRBD1 (5 bases). This CDR3 has 14 residues. The V gene's germline CDR1 is MNHEY and CDR2 SMNVEV (reference sequence). Trimming shortened V by 4 bases and J by 4 bases, and 11 bases separated the two germline ends. In DNA, the CDR3 is TGTGCCAGCAGTTCCCAGGGTCGGAATCAGCCCCAGCATTTT. This translates into CASSSQGRNQPQHF.

The chain joins TRBV5-1 to TRBJ1-4, with TRBD1 matching over 8 bases. Trimming took 4 bases from V and 5 from J; bases not matched to a gene: 7. From germline, CDR1 is SGHRS and CDR2 YFSETQ. This CDR3 is built from 15 residues. The CDR3 DNA is TGCGCCAGCAGCCGTACAGGGGGGTTAAATGAAAAACTGTTTTTT. Amino acid sequence: CASSRTGGLNEKLFF.

The rearrangement links TRBV6-5 to TRBJ1-6; D is undetermined. Trimming stripped 5 bases from V and 7 bases from J, with 9 bases between. This CDR3 contains 13 residues. Per the germline V gene, CDR1 is MNHEY and CDR2 is SVGAGI. The DNA for the CDR3 is TGTGCCAGCAGTACCCCTGGCAATTCACCCCTCCACTTT. It is translated as CASSTPGNSPLHF.

V is TRBV28 and J is TRBJ2-1; no reliable D call. Germline CDR1 and CDR2: MDHEN and SYDVKM. There are 13 residues in the CDR3. Deletions cut 6 bases from V and 8 bases from J, with 14 bases between. CDR3: CASSSTITHEQFF. The CDR3 nucleotides are TGTGCCAGCAGCTCGACAATCACGCATGAGCAGTTCTTC.

The genes are TRBV5-1 and TRBJ2-2; 10 bases fit TRBD2. With V trimmed by 6 bases and J by 6 bases, 8 bases remained unmatched. Germline V lookup: CDR1 SGHRS, CDR2 YFSETQ. The CDR3 covers 15 residues. CDR3 sequence: CASTSGLAGAGELFF. CDR3 sequence (DNA): TGCGCCAGCACCAGTGGGCTAGCGGGAGCCGGGGAGCTGTTTTTT.

This chain connects TRBV28 to TRBJ2-2, with D tentatively TRBD2 (6 bases). V was trimmed by 5 bases and J by 6 bases, leaving 16 bases between them. This CDR3 contains 15 residues. Per germline, CDR1 MDHEN and CDR2 SYDVKM. In DNA, the CDR3 is TGTGCCAGCAGTAATCGGGACTCCGGGCCCGGGGAGCTGTTTTTT. Amino acids: CASSNRDSGPGELFF. The variable domain in full, completed from reference TRBV28 and TRBJ2-2, reads DVKVTQSSRYLVKRTGEKVFLECVQDMDHENMFWYRQDPGLGLRLIYFSYDVKMKEKGDIPEGYSVSREKKERFSLILESASTNQTSMYLCASSNRDSGPGELFFGEGSRLTVL.

This chain connects TRBV11-3 to TRBJ2-1, with TRBD2 matching 7 bases. Trimming at V came to 3 bases and at J to 10 bases, leaving 3 bases not matched to a gene. This CDR3 has 12 residues. Germline loops: CDR1 SGHNT, CDR2 YENEEA. The CDR3 DNA reads TGTGCCAGCAGCTTGGTGGGGGGGGAGCAGTTCTTC. This sequence encodes CASSLVGGEQFF.

The chain recombines TRBV6-5 with TRBJ2-4; 8 bases align to TRBD1. The CDR3 has 13 amino acids. Germline V gene data show CDR1 as MNHEY and CDR2 as SVGAGI. J lost 9 bases, V lost 6 bases, and 7 bases had no gene match. CDR3 in DNA: TGTGCCAGCAGAAAGACAGGGGTGGGCATTCAGTACTTC. This translates into CASRKTGVGIQYF.

This rearrangement joins TRBV9 to TRBJ2-1; 8 bases agree with TRBD2. CDR1 is SGDLS, CDR2 YYNGEE, per germline. The CDR3 totals 16 residues. Germline trimming cut 3 bases from V and 2 bases from J; bases unmatched to any gene: 7. The CDR3 reads CASSAPRSGTYNEQFF. The CDR3, as DNA: TGTGCCAGCAGCGCCCCACGTAGCGGGACCTACAATGAGCAGTTCTTC.

The chain recombines TRBV27 with TRBJ1-1; 8 positions agree with TRBD1. Looked up from germline, CDR1 is MNHEY and CDR2 is SMNVEV (reference sequence). V lost 5 bases and J lost 6; bases outside the gene matches: 5. CDR3 length equals 13 residues. CDR3 region: CASSRDRMAEAFF. The CDR3 DNA follows: TGTGCCAGCAGTCGGGACAGGATGGCTGAAGCTTTCTTT.

The V gene is TRBV19, the J gene TRBJ2-1; 9 bases line up with TRBD2. From germline, CDR1 is LNHDA and CDR2 SQIVND (reference sequence). This CDR3 has 18 amino acids. J was trimmed by 7 bases and V by 7 bases; bases with no gene match: 20. The DNA for the CDR3 is TGTGCCAGTACCGATTACAGGGCGGGAGGGCGGAGAGGGAATGAGCAGTTCTTC. It codes for CASTDYRAGGRRGNEQFF.

The chain couples TRBV2 to TRBJ2-1; TRBD2 matches 9 bases. CDR1 is SNHLY and CDR2 is FYNNEI in the germline V gene. The CDR3 is 15 amino acids. V was pared by 7 bases and J by 10 bases, with 14 bases of the junction left unmatched. The CDR3 sequence is CASKVGGGGAGEQFF. The CDR3 nucleotides are TGTGCCAGCAAAGTCGGAGGCGGGGGGGCCGGGGAGCAGTTCTTC.

The CDR3: CAWTRLGGSNSPLHF. DNA for the CDR3: TGTGCCTGGACTCGACTAGGGGGCTCAAATTCACCCCTCCACTTT. The chain carries TRBV30 and TRBJ1-6; 7 bases are shared with TRBD1. Germline V gene data show CDR1 as GTSNPN and CDR2 as SVGIG (reference sequence). V was pared by 4 bases and J by 7 bases, with 10 bases of the junction left unmatched. This CDR3 is built from 15 residues.

A single count supports this clone. This chain links TRBV28 with TRBJ1-2; maybe TRBD1 (6 bases). Germline assignment: CDR1 MDHEN and CDR2 SYDVKM. Trimming cost V 6 bases and J 5 bases, with 13 bases left between them. The CDR3 is 13 residues long. CDR3 amino acids: CASSPGTFYGYTF. The DNA of the CDR3 is TGTGCCAGCAGCCCCGGGACATTTTATGGCTACACCTTC.

The chain has TRBV18 and TRBJ1-4; 7 bases are a match to TRBD1. V dropped 3 bases and J dropped 6; count of bases not matched to a gene: 7. The CDR3 spans 15 residues. The germline V gene encodes CDR1 KGHSH and CDR2 LQKENI. The CDR3 spells CASSPTGFSDEKLFF. The CDR3 DNA is TGTGCCAGCTCACCGACAGGGTTCTCCGATGAAAAACTGTTTTTT.

This sequence joins TRBV4-1 and TRBJ1-2; 8 bases match TRBD1. Trimming removed 4 bases from V and 4 bases from J; junction bases left unmatched: 5. The CDR3 sequence is 14 residues long. Germline V gene lookup returns CDR1 MGHRA and CDR2 YSYEKL. CDR3 nucleotide sequence: TGCGCCAGCAGCCGGGGACAGGCAGGCTATGGCTACACCTTC. Translation gives CASSRGQAGYGYTF.

The gene calls are TRBV5-6 and TRBJ1-3; 9 bases are shared with TRBD1. The V and J ends lost 2 bases and 4 bases, in that order; junction bases with no gene match: 1. The germline V gene encodes CDR1 SGHDT and CDR2 YYEEEE. The CDR3 is 14 residues long. The CDR3 here is CASSLTGGGNTIYF. Written as DNA, the CDR3 is TGTGCCAGCAGCTTAACAGGGGGCGGAAACACCATATATTTT.

The V and J genes are TRBV5-8 and TRBJ1-3, with D perhaps matching TRBD1 (5 bases). The CDR3 contains 14 residues. From germline, CDR1 is SGHTS and CDR2 YDEGEE. V lost 8 bases to trimming and J lost 2 bases, with 14 bases between them. CDR3 in amino acids: CASLAGQPGNTIYF. As DNA, the CDR3 is TGTGCCAGTTTAGCAGGACAACCTGGAAACACCATATATTTT.

With regard to this clone: The sample has other DNA sequences that encode this CDR3 too. The chain combines TRBV2 with TRBJ2-1; TRBD2 matches at 12 bases. The CDR3 runs to 15 residues. Germline V lookup: CDR1 SNHLY, CDR2 FYNNEI. The trim removed 6 bases at V and 1 base at J, leaving 1 base unmatched. The CDR3 nucleotides are TGTGCCAGCAGGGGGACTAGCGGGTCCTACAATGAGCAGTTCTTC. Translating it yields CASRGTSGSYNEQFF.

The chain employs TRBV30 and TRBJ2-5, with 10 bases matching TRBD1. The CDR3 totals 13 residues. The germline V gene encodes CDR1 GTSNPN and CDR2 SVGIG (reference sequence). The V and J ends lost 3 bases and 5 bases, in that order; junction bases with no gene match: 3. CDR3 nucleotide sequence: TGTGCCTGGAGCAGGACAGGGGGGGAGACCCAGTACTTC. Its protein product is CAWSRTGGETQYF.

The chain carries TRBV7-3 and TRBJ2-1; D might be TRBD2 (6 bases). Trimming cost V 3 bases and J 4 bases, with 13 bases left between them. The germline CDR1 and CDR2 sequences are SGHTA and FQGTGA. The CDR3 is 15 amino acids. Here the CDR3 DNA reads TGTGCCAGCAGCTTTTTCGGGGGTACATACAATGAGCAGTTCTTC. Protein: CASSFFGGTYNEQFF.

The V gene is TRBV7-9, the J gene TRBJ1-4; D is unclear. Trimming cost V 5 bases and J 0 bases, with 13 bases left between them. The CDR3 runs to 16 residues. Per germline, CDR1 SEHNR and CDR2 FQNEAQ (reference sequence). The CDR3 nucleotides read TGTGCCAGCAGCCCCGTCGGACTTGCAACTAATGAAAAACTGTTTTTT. This codes for CASSPVGLATNEKLFF.

The table lists this clone with a few counts. The chain recombines TRBV28 with TRBJ1-4; the match to TRBD1 covers 11 bases. The CDR3 length is 17 residues. Germline trimming cut 3 bases from V and 3 bases from J; bases unmatched to any gene: 6. CDR1 is MDHEN and CDR2 is SYDVKM in the germline V gene. CDR3 DNA: TGTGCCAGCAGTTTCCCCGGGACAGGGGGGGCTAATGAAAAACTGTTTTTT. Its translation is CASSFPGTGGANEKLFF.

This chain uses TRBV9 with TRBJ2-5, with D possibly matching TRBD2 (6 bases). CDR1 is SGDLS and CDR2 is YYNGEE in the germline V gene. This CDR3 comprises 15 residues. Trimming stripped 0 bases from V and 1 base from J, with 10 bases between. The CDR3 DNA sequence: TGTGCCAGCAGCGTAGGGCGGGGAATCCAAGAGACCCAGTACTTC. Translation gives CASSVGRGIQETQYF.

The chain links TRBV6-6 to TRBJ2-7, with D possibly matching TRBD2 (5 bases). The CDR3 totals 13 residues. With 5 bases removed from V and 1 base from J, the gap between germline ends came to 9 bases. Germline V CDR1 and CDR2: MNHNY, SVGAGI (reference sequence). The CDR3 loop reads CASSRRGSYEQYF. CDR3 in DNA: TGTGCCAGCAGTCGTCGGGGATCCTACGAGCAGTACTTC.

This chain joins TRBV7-2 and TRBJ2-3; weak D call: TRBD2 (5 bases). The V end lost 3 bases, the J end lost 1 base, and 20 bases lay between the germline ends. Germline loops: CDR1 SGHTA, CDR2 FQGNSA. CDR3 length: 18 residues. CDR3 region: CASSFLGSLLRGTDTQYF. The CDR3, as DNA: TGTGCCAGCAGCTTCCTAGGGAGCCTACTCCGTGGCACAGATACGCAGTATTTT. The full variable domain, with the rest looked up from reference TRBV7-2 and TRBJ2-3, is GAGVSQSPSNKVTEKGKDVELRCDPISGHTALYWYRQSLGQGLEFLIYFQGNSAPDKSGLPSDRFSAERTGGSVSTLTIQRTQQEDSAVYLCASSFLGSLLRGTDTQYFGPGTRLTVL.